The 29 T cell receptor beta chains listed next were all sequenced from one sample in a study of T-cell reconstitution after alpha-beta-depleted transplantation in children. A library of TCRbeta sequences, prepared with unique molecular identifiers, was generated. Each CDR3 protein is one row after TCRdb ran MiXCR on the PCR reads. Among approximately 400,000 distinct CDR3 sequences, around 9.9% were seen once, and the ten largest hold about 5%. The specimen comprised PBMCs from the stem cell graft donor, sampled from the stem cell graft. These receptors came from a human donor who donated a stem cell graft to a child with acute myeloid leukemia.

The sample holds many counts of this clonotype. The chain is built from TRBV10-2 and TRBJ1-1, with D perhaps TRBD1 (5 bases). The CDR3 is 14 residues long. Per germline, CDR1 WSHSY and CDR2 SAAADI. The V gene lost 7 bases and the J gene lost 2 bases, with 14 bases spanning the gap. This CDR3 reads CASKLGTSNTEAFF. As DNA, the CDR3 is TGCGCCAGCAAGTTAGGGACCTCTAACACTGAAGCTTTCTTT.

This clonotype was observed a few times. CDR3 protein: CASSPSPDRAGETQYF. Here the CDR3 DNA reads TGTGCCAGCAGCCCAAGCCCGGACAGGGCTGGGGAGACCCAGTACTTC. The V gene is TRBV3-1, the J gene TRBJ2-5, with 8 bases aligning to TRBD1. Germline loops: CDR1 LGHDT, CDR2 YNNKEL (reference sequence). J gave up 5 bases and V 4 bases, and 12 bases lay outside the gene matches. The CDR3 consists of 16 residues.

This clonotype has a handful of counts. V is TRBV7-9 and J is TRBJ2-4; tentative D call: TRBD1 (6 bases). CDR3 length: 15 amino acids. CDR1 SEHNR and CDR2 FQNEAQ come from the germline V gene (reference sequence). Trimming took 2 bases from V and 4 from J, leaving 12 bases between them. CDR3 sequence: CASSLNRVGKNIQYF. CDR3 sequence (DNA): TGTGCCAGCAGCTTAAACAGGGTCGGGAAAAACATTCAGTACTTC. Full variable domain (missing parts from reference TRBV7-9 and TRBJ2-4): DTGVSQNPRHKITKRGQNVTFRCDPISEHNRLYWYRQTLGQGPEFLTYFQNEAQLEKSRLLSDRFSAERPKGSFSTLEIQRTEQGDSAMYLCASSLNRVGKNIQYFGAGTRLSVL.

V is TRBV7-2 and J is TRBJ2-3, with TRBD2 matching 13 bases. Unmatched junction bases numbered 6, after V lost 6 bases and J lost 3 bases. Germline V gene sequence: CDR1 SGHTA, CDR2 FQGNSA. The length of the CDR3 is 16 residues. The CDR3 region has the DNA TGTGCCAGCAGGTCCGGGACTAGCGGGGTAACAGATACGCAGTATTTT. Its protein is CASRSGTSGVTDTQYF. Based on the CDR3 plus reference TRBV7-2 and TRBJ2-3, the full variable domain is GAGVSQSPSNKVTEKGKDVELRCDPISGHTALYWYRQSLGQGLEFLIYFQGNSAPDKSGLPSDRFSAERTGGSVSTLTIQRTQQEDSAVYLCASRSGTSGVTDTQYFGPGTRLTVL.

Only a few counts were recorded for this clonotype. The J gene is TRBJ1-3, the V gene TRBV3-1; no firm D call. CDR3 length: 13 amino acids. V lost 1 base, J lost 8 bases, and 9 bases lay in between. Germline CDR1 is LGHDT and CDR2 is YNNKEL (reference sequence). The CDR3 DNA is TGTGCCAGCAGCCAAGTCATGGGCTACACCATATATTTT. Encoded protein: CASSQVMGYTIYF.

V gene TRBV20-1 combines with J gene TRBJ1-2; the match to TRBD1 covers 7 bases. CDR1 is DFQATT and CDR2 is SNEGSKA in the germline V gene (reference sequence). The CDR3 spans 14 residues. J gave up 2 bases and V 3 bases, and 6 bases lay outside the gene matches. The CDR3 here is CSASPTGMNYGYTF. The CDR3 DNA is TGCAGTGCTAGCCCGACAGGGATGAACTATGGCTACACCTTC.

This clonotype was seen just once. The chain is built from TRBV21-1 and TRBJ1-1; whether TRBD1, the table's D call, matches the DNA was not checked. TRBV21-1 is a pseudogene locus. The CDR3 contains 15 residues. CDR3: CASPLPGHSCTEAFF. CDR3 nucleotides: TGTGCCAGCCCCCTACCGGGACACTCGTGTACTGAAGCTTTCTTT.

This clonotype was seen ten or more times. V usage is TRBV10-3 and J usage is TRBJ1-6; D gene ambiguous. This CDR3 comprises 13 residues. V lost 8 bases and J lost 5, with 10 bases in between. Germline V gene lookup returns CDR1 ENHRY and CDR2 SYGVKD. CDR3 protein: CAISTGNNSPLHF. In DNA form, the CDR3 reads TGTGCCATCTCGACGGGGAATAATTCACCCCTCCACTTT.

The sample holds one count of this clonotype. The chain joins TRBV7-8 to TRBJ2-7, with 8 bases lining up with TRBD1. Germline trimming cut 5 bases from V and 4 bases from J; bases unmatched to any gene: 7. The CDR3 contains 14 residues. Germline loops: CDR1 SGHVS, CDR2 FQNEAQ. The CDR3 spells CASSPRGRGYEQYF. CDR3 DNA: TGTGCCAGCAGCCCCAGGGGGCGGGGTTACGAGCAGTACTTC.

This chain links TRBV7-8 with TRBJ2-5; 11 bases fit TRBD2. The CDR3 covers 16 residues. Germline CDR1 is SGHVS and CDR2 is FQNEAQ. The junction had 8 bases not matched to a gene; V was cut back by 4 bases and J by 4 bases. The CDR3 spells CASSSRLAGTRETQYF. The CDR3 DNA follows: TGTGCCAGCAGCTCCAGACTAGCGGGGACTCGAGAGACCCAGTACTTC.

This clonotype was seen a few times. The genes are TRBV10-2 and TRBJ2-7; the D is unclear. Germline V gives CDR1 WSHSY, CDR2 SAAADI. This CDR3 region has 13 residues. V lost 4 bases and J lost 0, with 7 bases in between. The chain's CDR3 is CASSGQISYEQYV. CDR3 nucleotides: TGCGCCAGCAGTGGTCAAATCTCCTACGAGCAGTACGTC.

This clonotype came up once. The rearrangement joins TRBV6-4 to TRBJ2-3; possibly TRBD2 for D (6 bases). V lost 0 bases to trimming and J lost 1 base, with 11 bases between them. The CDR3 contains 16 residues. CDR1 and CDR2 from the germline V gene are MRHNA and SNTAGT. DNA for the CDR3: TGTGCCAGCAGTGACTCAAGCGGGTTGGGCACAGATACGCAGTATTTT. Its protein is CASSDSSGLGTDTQYF.

There are a few counts of this clonotype. CDR3 in amino acids: CASSYEGAKETQYF. The CDR3 nucleotides read TGTGCCAGCAGTTACGAAGGGGCGAAGGAGACCCAGTACTTC. The chain uses TRBV6-5 and TRBJ2-5; D is perhaps TRBD1 (5 bases). CDR3 size: 14 residues. Deletions cut 2 bases from V and 5 bases from J, with 12 bases between. Germline loops: CDR1 MNHEY, CDR2 SVGAGI.

This clonotype was recorded at least ten times. The V and J genes are TRBV4-1 and TRBJ2-2; D remains ambiguous. The V end was cut by 0 bases, the J end by 4 bases, with 15 bases between. The CDR3 consists of 17 residues. Germline-derived CDR1 and CDR2 are MGHRA and YSYEKL. CDR3 region: CASSQDSQTFGTGELFF. Written as DNA, the CDR3 is TGCGCCAGCAGCCAAGATTCACAGACCTTTGGCACCGGGGAGCTGTTTTTT.

This chain uses TRBV12-3 or TRBV12-4 with TRBJ2-1; D may be TRBD2 (6 bases). V gave up 5 bases and J gave up 0 bases, with 17 bases separating them. This CDR3 contains 17 residues. The DNA for the CDR3 is TGTGCCAGCAGTAGGGCCCCTGCGGGGAGCTCCTACAATGAGCAGTTCTTC. Its translation is CASSRAPAGSSYNEQFF.

In its sample, this clonotype was seen many times. This chain uses TRBV11-1 with TRBJ2-3; 14 bases align to TRBD2. Per the germline V gene, CDR1 is SGHAT and CDR2 is FQDESV (reference sequence). Trimming took 4 bases from V and 6 from J; bases not matched to a gene: 12. CDR3 length: 18 amino acids. The CDR3 spells CASSYLTSGRAISDTQYF. The CDR3 DNA reads TGTGCCAGCAGCTACCTGACTAGCGGGAGGGCCATTTCGGATACGCAGTATTTT.

This clonotype was found a few times. The J gene is TRBJ2-1, the V gene TRBV5-1; the match to TRBD2 covers 14 bases. With V trimmed by 0 bases and J by 9 bases, 5 bases remained unmatched. The V gene's germline CDR1 is SGHRS and CDR2 YFSETQ. The CDR3 contains 16 residues. The CDR3 coding sequence is TGCGCCAGCAGCTTGGGGACTAGCGGGAGGTTGGGTGAGCAGTTCTTC. Amino acid sequence: CASSLGTSGRLGEQFF. The entire variable domain, with the rest obtained from reference TRBV5-1 and TRBJ2-1, is as follows: KAGVTQTPRYLIKTRGQQVTLSCSPISGHRSVSWYQQTPGQGLQFLFEYFSETQRNKGNFPGRFSGRQFSNSRSEMNVSTLELGDSALYLCASSLGTSGRLGEQFFGPGTRLTVL.

The rearrangement links TRBV4-3 to TRBJ2-6; D call uncertain. Trimming took 0 bases from V and 2 from J, leaving 17 bases between them. Germline CDR1 is LGHNA and CDR2 is YSLEER. CDR3 size: 19 residues. The CDR3 loop is CASSQDSWAASAGANVLTF. DNA for the CDR3: TGCGCCAGCAGCCAAGATTCATGGGCAGCTTCAGCTGGGGCCAACGTCCTGACTTTC.

This chain connects TRBV2 to TRBJ2-2; D not resolved. The CDR3 extends over 15 amino acids. Germline V gives CDR1 SNHLY, CDR2 FYNNEI. Trimming pared 6 bases from V and 5 bases from J, leaving 16 bases between. CDR3 coding DNA: TGTGCCAGCAGAGTCGACACGGGTGGGACCGGGGAGCTGTTTTTT. Protein product: CASRVDTGGTGELFF.

This clonotype was detected a few times. The chain couples TRBV7-2 to TRBJ2-1; the D gene is possibly TRBD2 (6 bases). Trimming pared 5 bases from V and 3 bases from J, leaving 8 bases between. The germline gives CDR1 SGHTA, CDR2 FQGNSA. CDR3 length: 13 residues. Here the CDR3 DNA reads TGTGCCAGCAGCACGGGACTCTACAATGAGCAGTTCTTC. It translates to CASSTGLYNEQFF.

This clonotype was recorded at least ten times. The chain uses TRBV2 and TRBJ1-5; 8 nucleotides line up with TRBD1. The germline V gene encodes CDR1 SNHLY and CDR2 FYNNEI. The V gene end was trimmed by 7 bases and the J gene end by 4 bases; junction bases not matched to a gene: 6. There are 14 residues in the CDR3. This chain's CDR3 is CASNRGQGNQPQHF. In DNA, the CDR3 is TGTGCCAGCAATAGAGGACAGGGTAATCAGCCCCAGCATTTT.

In this sample, this clonotype turned up a few times. This chain uses TRBV5-1 with TRBJ2-2; 8 bases map to TRBD2. With 1 base clipped from V and 1 base from J, the junction kept 3 bases outside the gene matches. In germline, CDR1 is SGHRS, CDR2 YFSETQ. The CDR3 length is 16 residues. The CDR3 spells CASSLRLARNTGELFF. In DNA form, the CDR3 reads TGCGCCAGCAGCTTGAGACTAGCGAGGAACACCGGGGAGCTGTTTTTT.

A few counts support this clonotype. The chain is built from TRBV20-1 and TRBJ1-5, with 8 bases lining up with TRBD1. The CDR3 length is 15 residues. Germline V gives CDR1 DFQATT, CDR2 SNEGSKA (reference sequence). Germline trimming cut 5 bases from V and 3 bases from J; bases unmatched to any gene: 9. CDR3 residues: CSAAFGQGINQPQHF. CDR3 sequence (DNA): TGCAGTGCTGCCTTCGGACAGGGAATCAATCAGCCCCAGCATTTT.

This clonotype was observed a few times. The chain couples TRBV29-1 to TRBJ2-1; 11 nucleotides match TRBD1. There are 15 residues in the CDR3. J was trimmed by 7 bases and V by 7 bases; bases with no gene match: 12. Germline CDR1 SQVTM, CDR2 ANQGSEA. The CDR3 protein is CSADGGQGAENEQFF. The CDR3 region has the DNA TGCAGCGCCGACGGTGGACAGGGGGCGGAAAATGAGCAGTTCTTC.

This clonotype was recorded many times. The chain joins TRBV29-1 to TRBJ2-7, with D perhaps matching TRBD2 (6 bases). Trimming pared 1 base from V and 6 bases from J, leaving 16 bases between. This CDR3 comprises 14 residues. Per germline, CDR1 SQVTM and CDR2 ANQGSEA. The CDR3 bases are TGCAGCGTTGAAGTGGGTGGGGCGGGATCCGAGCAGTACTTC. This codes for CSVEVGGAGSEQYF.

This clonotype was counted between two and nine times. The chain combines TRBV3-1 with TRBJ1-6, with TRBD1 matching over 7 bases. The germline CDR1 and CDR2 sequences are LGHDT and YNNKEL (reference sequence). The CDR3 loop spans 16 amino acids. The trim removed 7 bases at V and 0 bases at J, leaving 6 bases unmatched. The chain's CDR3 is CASMAGGSSYNSPLHF. CDR3 nucleotide sequence: TGTGCCAGCATGGCAGGGGGGAGCTCCTATAATTCACCCCTCCACTTT.

V is TRBV27 and J is TRBJ2-3, with 9 nucleotides matching TRBD1. Germline trimming cut 8 bases from V and 1 base from J; bases unmatched to any gene: 4. Germline CDR1 and CDR2: MNHEY and SMNVEV (reference sequence). This CDR3 spans 14 amino acids. CDR3 in DNA: TGTGCCAGCGCCCGGACAGGGGGCACAGATACGCAGTATTTT. Protein product: CASARTGGTDTQYF.

V is TRBV29-1 and J is TRBJ2-5; 8 bases are shared with TRBD2. After removal of 5 bases from V and 5 bases from J, the junction contained 10 bases not matched to a gene. The CDR3 covers 14 residues. The germline CDR1 and CDR2 sequences are SQVTM and ANQGSEA. CDR3 in DNA: TGCAGCGTTACACCAGCGGGGGTGTGGGAGACCCAGTACTTC. It translates to CSVTPAGVWETQYF. The variable domain in full, with the rest retrieved from reference TRBV29-1 and TRBJ2-5, is SAVISQKPSRDICQRGTSLTIQCQVDSQVTMMFWYRQQPGQSLTLIATANQGSEATYESGFVIDKFPISRPNLTFSTLTVSNMSPEDSSIYLCSVTPAGVWETQYFGPGTRLLVL.

This chain connects TRBV5-4 to TRBJ1-2; tentatively, D is TRBD1 (6 bases). CDR1 and CDR2 from the germline V gene are SGHNT and YYREEE (reference sequence). The CDR3 totals 15 residues. V was shortened by 0 bases and J by 4 bases, with 13 bases between the two germline ends. CDR3 in amino acids: CASSLVAGVLYGYTF. The CDR3 nucleotides read TGTGCCAGCAGCTTGGTCGCAGGGGTCCTCTATGGCTACACCTTC.